The next 28 T cell receptor beta chains were all read from a single sample in a study of metastatic and nonmetastatic thyroid tumors. Every patient was untreated before thyroid surgery. TCRdb re-clonotyped the PCR reads through MiXCR. The repertoire has some 10,000 clones, roughly 30% of them found once; the top ten carry about a sixth. The specimen sequenced was tumor tissue. Receptor source: a female donor with papillary thyroid cancer or a benign thyroid nodule (not recorded which). Some clones in this sample may be carry-over from other donors' samples.

The chain combines TRBV20-1 with TRBJ2-1, with unresolved D. Trimming removed 2 bases from V and 0 bases from J, with 8 bases in between. Germline values: CDR1 DFQATT, CDR2 SNEGSKA (reference sequence). This CDR3 is built from 14 residues. CDR3 nucleotide sequence: TGCAGTGCTAGAAAGTTCAGCTCCTACAATGAGCAGTTCTTC. Translating gives CSARKFSSYNEQFF.

This clone occurred many times. Being one base from a much bigger clone, this may be a read error. The sample has other DNA sequences that encode this CDR3 too. CDR3 DNA: TGCAGTGCGGACATACATGGAGATACGCAGTATTTC. Translation gives CSADIHGDTQYF. V gene TRBV20-1 combines with J gene TRBJ2-3; possibly TRBD1 for D (5 bases). The CDR3 sequence is 12 residues long. CDR1 is DFQATT and CDR2 is SNEGSKA in the germline V gene (reference sequence).

Relative to its sample, this clone is medium-sized (0.01 to 0.1%). V is TRBV7-2 and J is TRBJ1-6; 7 nucleotides match TRBD1. CDR3 length: 16 amino acids. With 2 bases clipped from V and 7 bases from J, the junction kept 8 bases outside the gene matches. Germline CDR1 and CDR2: SGHTA and FQGNSA. The CDR3 nucleotides read TGTGCCAGCAGCTTATCGGGGGGGACAGCCAATTCACCCCTCCACTTT. Translation gives CASSLSGGTANSPLHF.

The V gene is TRBV30, the J gene TRBJ1-3; D gene ambiguous. The CDR3 is 15 amino acids. CDR1 is GTSNPN, CDR2 SVGIG, per germline (reference sequence). V was pared by 1 base and J by 3 bases, with 13 bases between. Here the CDR3 reads CAWSGGVVDGNTIYF. In DNA, the CDR3 is TGTGCCTGGAGTGGCGGGGTTGTGGATGGAAACACCATATATTTT.

By frequency in the sample, this clone is medium-sized. This sequence joins TRBV7-6 and TRBJ2-3; D may be TRBD2 (6 bases). The germline CDR1 and CDR2 sequences are SGHVS and FNYEAQ. V was pared by 1 base and J by 0 bases, with 8 bases between. The CDR3 is made up of 15 amino acids. CDR3 region: CASSLGGTSTDTQYF. DNA for the CDR3: TGTGCCAGCAGCTTAGGCGGGACTAGCACAGATACGCAGTATTTT.

In its sample, this clone was seen many times. Other DNA sequences in this specimen translate into the identical CDR3. CDR3 sequence reads: CASRRGGNTGELFF. CDR3 bases: TGTGCCAGCCGACGGGGGGGCAACACCGGGGAGCTGTTTTTT. The genes are TRBV3-1 and TRBJ2-2; the match to TRBD2 covers 8 bases. The trim removed 8 bases at V and 2 bases at J, leaving 4 bases unmatched. The germline V gene encodes CDR1 LGHDT and CDR2 YNNKEL (reference sequence). This CDR3 has 14 amino acids.

This clone was seen once. CDR3: CASRPTSGGDTQYF. The CDR3 nucleotides are TGCGCCAGCAGACCTACTAGCGGGGGGGATACGCAGTATTTT. The chain employs TRBV4-1 and TRBJ2-3; the match to TRBD2 covers 12 bases. Trimming took 6 bases from V and 6 from J; bases not matched to a gene: 4. This CDR3 contains 14 residues. In germline, CDR1 is MGHRA, CDR2 YSYEKL.

This clone showed up many times. V usage is TRBV7-9 and J usage is TRBJ2-3; D unclear. The CDR3 has 13 amino acids. Germline V gives CDR1 SEHNR, CDR2 FQNEAQ (reference sequence). V was shortened by 6 bases and J by 1 base, with 8 bases between the two germline ends. This chain's CDR3 is CASSFTGTDTQYF. CDR3 nucleotides: TGTGCCAGCAGTTTCACAGGCACAGATACGCAGTATTTT.

This clone has more than one count but fewer than ten. The genes are TRBV20-1 and TRBJ1-2; D is unresolved. Germline lookup yields CDR1 DFQATT and CDR2 SNEGSKA (reference sequence). There are 13 residues in the CDR3. The V end lost 3 bases, the J end lost 7 bases, and 15 bases lay between the germline ends. Here the CDR3 reads CSARDPSSLGYTF. The DNA of the CDR3 is TGCAGTGCTAGGGACCCCAGCTCCCTTGGCTACACCTTC.

This clone came up many times. The V call is TRBV18, the J call TRBJ2-6, with no clear D. This CDR3 has 20 amino acids. V lost 0 bases, J lost 0 bases, and 18 bases lay in between. Germline CDR1 KGHSH, CDR2 LQKENI. As DNA, the CDR3 is TGTGCCAGCTCACCACCACGCAATGTCCCACTCCGCTCTGGGGCCAACGTCCTGACTTTC. This encodes CASSPPRNVPLRSGANVLTF.

This clone qualifies as medium-sized (0.01 to 0.1%). The rearrangement links TRBV7-3 to TRBJ2-1, with D possibly being TRBD1 (6 bases). The CDR3 consists of 13 residues. Germline CDR1 and CDR2: SGHTA and FQGTGA. V lost 4 bases and J 12 bases, leaving 16 bases between the germline ends. This chain's CDR3 is CASSSGAFRLQFF. CDR3 bases: TGTGCCAGCAGCTCAGGGGCTTTTCGACTGCAGTTCTTC.

This clone has more than one count but fewer than ten. This may stem from a read error, because a much larger clone lies one nucleotide away. The CDR3 does not close with the conserved phenylalanine or tryptophan, likely indicating a read error. The V call is TRBV5-4, the J call TRBJ2-1; D is perhaps TRBD1 or TRBD2 (5 bases each). Germline assignment: CDR1 SGHNT and CDR2 YYREEE (reference sequence). The CDR3 has 15 residues. V was pared by 0 bases and J by 4 bases, with 11 bases between. The CDR3 loop is CASSLERGLYNEQFS. The CDR3 bases are TGTGCCAGCAGCTTGGAGAGGGGTCTTTACAATGAGCAGTTCTCC.

This clone was recorded many times. J is TRBJ2-5 and V is TRBV3-1; a possible D gene is TRBD2 (6 bases). Germline CDR1 is LGHDT and CDR2 is YNNKEL (reference sequence). The germline V and J ends were trimmed by 5 bases and 7 bases, with 20 bases remaining between them. The CDR3 covers 15 residues. Here the CDR3 reads CASSGGTENDGTQYF. The CDR3 DNA reads TGTGCCAGCAGCGGCGGGACGGAGAACGACGGGACCCAGTACTTC.

This clone has more than one count but fewer than ten. The V and J genes are TRBV28 and TRBJ2-7; a possible D gene is TRBD1 (5 bases). The V end lost 2 bases, the J end lost 6 bases, and 8 bases lay between the germline ends. Germline V gene data show CDR1 as MDHEN and CDR2 as SYDVKM. This CDR3 spans 12 amino acids. The CDR3 region has the DNA TGTGCCAGCAGTTTAAAGGGGCTCGAGCAGTACTTC. It encodes CASSLKGLEQYF.

This clone was counted only a few times. The chain joins TRBV5-1 to TRBJ2-2; 11 bases fit TRBD2. Germline V CDR1 and CDR2: SGHRS, YFSETQ. J gave up 5 bases and V 1 base, and 7 bases lay outside the gene matches. The CDR3 loop spans 17 amino acids. CDR3 in amino acids: CASSLSPSGGSTGELFF. In DNA, the CDR3 is TGCGCCAGCAGCTTGAGCCCTAGCGGGGGGTCGACCGGGGAGCTGTTTTTT. The full variable domain, rest sourced from reference TRBV5-1 and TRBJ2-2, is KAGVTQTPRYLIKTRGQQVTLSCSPISGHRSVSWYQQTPGQGLQFLFEYFSETQRNKGNFPGRFSGRQFSNSRSEMNVSTLELGDSALYLCASSLSPSGGSTGELFFGEGSRLTVL.

This clone ranks as medium-sized. At the DNA level, this CDR3 is encoded by other sequences in the same sample as well. This chain's CDR3 is CSAREKRTGFHIQYF. DNA of the CDR3: TGCAGTGCTAGAGAAAAAAGGACAGGGTTTCACATTCAGTACTTC. V and J are TRBV20-1 and TRBJ2-4; TRBD1 aligns across 8 bases. CDR1 is DFQATT, CDR2 SNEGSKA, per germline (reference sequence). The CDR3 is 15 residues long. V lost 0 bases to trimming and J lost 8 bases; unmatched junction nucleotides: 9.

Many counts were recorded for this clone. The chain is built from TRBV6-1 and TRBJ2-1; D may be TRBD2 (7 bases). Looked up from germline, CDR1 is MNHNS and CDR2 is SASEGT. Trimming removed 5 bases at V and 5 bases at J, with 16 bases between. There are 15 residues in the CDR3. Here the CDR3 reads CASSRLGGGHNEQFF. The CDR3 DNA reads TGTGCCAGCAGTCGACTGGGGGGGGGCCACAATGAGCAGTTCTTC.

A remark on this clone: The CDR3 carries no conserved terminal phenylalanine or tryptophan, so it likely arises from a read error. The chain joins TRBV7-9 to TRBJ2-7, with D maybe TRBD2 (5 bases). Germline V gives CDR1 SEHNR, CDR2 FQNEAQ (reference sequence). The CDR3 has 13 amino acids. The V end lost 6 bases, the J end lost 4 bases, and 13 bases lay between the germline ends. As DNA, the CDR3 is TGTGCCAGCAGTATTCCGAGGGTGTACGAGCAGTACCTC. This gives the protein CASSIPRVYEQYL.

The gene calls are TRBV5-5 and TRBJ2-7, with TRBD1 as a possible D gene (6 bases). V was cut by 0 bases and J by 4 bases, with 11 bases left in between. The germline gives CDR1 SGHKS, CDR2 YYEKEE (reference sequence). CDR3 size: 14 residues. The CDR3 DNA sequence: TGTGCCAGCAGCTTGGGGACAGTTCTGTACGAGCAGTACTTC. It encodes CASSLGTVLYEQYF.

In this sample, this clone is medium-sized. The V gene is TRBV6-1, the J gene TRBJ1-2; 9 nucleotides align to TRBD1. CDR1 and CDR2 (germline): MNHNS, SASEGT. The CDR3 is 13 amino acids. V trimming: 6 bases; J trimming: 8 bases; junction bases outside the gene matches: 7. CDR3 loop: CASRAMGQGGYTF. The DNA for the CDR3 is TGTGCCAGCAGAGCCATGGGACAGGGAGGCTACACCTTC.

In this sample, this clone is medium-sized. The chain combines TRBV7-2 with TRBJ1-1; 8 bases are shared with TRBD1. V was pared by 2 bases and J by 3 bases, with 2 bases of the junction left unmatched. Per germline, CDR1 SGHTA and CDR2 FQGNSA. This CDR3 has 14 residues. CDR3 DNA sequence: TGTGCCAGCAGCTTAAACAGGGGGGACACTGAAGCTTTCTTT. Translating gives CASSLNRGDTEAFF.

This clone was observed many times. The chain couples TRBV6-1 to TRBJ2-7; 9 bases match TRBD1. The germline CDR1 and CDR2 sequences are MNHNS and SASEGT. The length of the CDR3 is 14 residues. V lost 3 bases and J lost 3; bases outside the gene matches: 3. This CDR3 reads CASSEDRGSYEQYF. Here the CDR3 DNA reads TGTGCCAGCAGTGAGGACAGGGGCAGCTACGAGCAGTACTTC.

A few counts support this clone. This chain connects TRBV11-2 to TRBJ2-3, with a possible D match to TRBD2 (6 bases). CDR1 SGHAT and CDR2 FQNNGV come from the germline V gene. There are 16 residues in the CDR3. V gave up 10 bases and J gave up 3 bases, with 23 bases separating them. CDR3 nucleotides: TGTGCCATCTCCAACGCCCGGGAGTGGTTGACAGATACGCAGTATTTT. The encoded protein is CAISNAREWLTDTQYF.

In its sample, this clone is medium-sized. The chain recombines TRBV6-2 or TRBV6-3 with TRBJ2-1, with D tentatively TRBD1 (6 bases). CDR1 is MNHEY and CDR2 is SVGEGT in the germline V gene. The CDR3 spans 14 residues. The germline V and J ends were trimmed by 6 bases and 4 bases, with 13 bases remaining between them. CDR3 protein: CASSHWGQYNEQFF. CDR3 bases: TGTGCCAGCAGCCACTGGGGGCAATACAATGAGCAGTTCTTC.

The table lists this clone with many counts. V usage is TRBV2 and J usage is TRBJ2-5, with TRBD2 matching 10 bases. V shed 3 bases and J 5 bases; nucleotides not matched to a gene: 9. The CDR3 spans 16 residues. CDR1 and CDR2 from the germline V gene are SNHLY and FYNNEI. The CDR3 here is CASSEAEAGGLETQYF. CDR3 in DNA: TGTGCCAGCAGTGAGGCCGAAGCGGGAGGGCTGGAGACCCAGTACTTC.

The chain employs TRBV7-2 and TRBJ1-2, with TRBD1 identical over 7 bases. Germline trimming cut 4 bases from V and 2 bases from J; bases unmatched to any gene: 4. The CDR3 runs to 14 residues. Germline-derived CDR1 and CDR2 are SGHTA and FQGNSA. The CDR3 here is CASSSETGNYGYTF. The DNA for the CDR3 is TGTGCCAGCAGCTCAGAGACAGGGAACTATGGCTACACCTTC.

This clone is medium-sized within its sample. V gene TRBV4-3 combines with J gene TRBJ2-7; 13 bases line up with TRBD2. The CDR3 is made up of 15 amino acids. With V trimmed by 3 bases and J by 4 bases, 3 bases remained unmatched. CDR1 is LGHNA and CDR2 is YSLEER in the germline V gene. CDR3 bases: TGCGCCAGCAGCCAGTTACTAGCGGGAGGGTACGAGCAGTACTTC. Its protein is CASSQLLAGGYEQYF.

This clone is judged medium-sized. This chain uses TRBV5-4 with TRBJ2-2; possibly TRBD2 for D (6 bases). The CDR3 runs 15 residues. Per the germline V gene, CDR1 is SGHNT and CDR2 is YYREEE (reference sequence). Trimming left V 2 bases short and J 4 bases short, with 12 bases between. CDR3: CASSFLGGVTGELFF. DNA for the CDR3: TGTGCCAGCAGCTTCCTGGGCGGGGTCACCGGGGAGCTGTTTTTT.